Below, 4 T cell receptor beta chains from the same sample are listed, as sequenced in a study of radiotherapy plus CTLA-4 blockade in lung cancer. Sequencing used immunoSEQ multiplex PCR; TCRdb keeps in-frame clones, though not all of them. The sample shows 90,000 to 100,000 clones, around nine tenths of them seen only once. Sequenced material: peripheral blood, taken from a patient treated with radiotherapy plus ipilimumab. All receptors derive from a human donor with non-small cell lung cancer that progressed on radiotherapy plus ipilimumab.

J is TRBJ2-7 and V is TRBV29-1, with D maybe TRBD2 (6 bases). The CDR3 is made up of 13 amino acids. The V and J ends lost 0 bases and 4 bases respectively, with 10 bases between them. Germline CDR1 SQVTM, CDR2 ANQGSEA. CDR3 sequence (DNA): TGCAGCGTTGAAGATCGGAGCGGGTACGAGCAGTACTTC. This translates into CSVEDRSGYEQYF.

Written as DNA, the CDR3 is TGTGCCAGCAGATCCTACATTAGCGGGCGGGGACTTAGGGATACGCAGTATTTT. Translated: CASRSYISGRGLRDTQYF. The chain recombines TRBV11-2 with TRBJ2-3, with 7 bases that match TRBD2. This CDR3 spans 18 amino acids. The ends lost 6 bases at V and 6 bases at J; junction bases unmatched: 21. The germline V gene has CDR1 SGHAT and CDR2 FQNNGV.

This rearrangement joins TRBV23-1 to TRBJ2-2; the match to TRBD1 covers 7 bases. TRBV23-1 is sorted into the ORF group, with uncertain function. The V gene end was trimmed by 0 bases and the J gene end by 4 bases; junction bases not matched to a gene: 11. The CDR3 is 18 residues long. CDR3 in amino acids: CASSQSGPGGLSTGELFF. Written as DNA, the CDR3 is TGCGCCAGCAGTCAATCCGGGCCAGGGGGATTGAGCACCGGGGAGCTGTTTTTT.

The chain is built from TRBV5-1 and TRBJ1-5, with D possibly being TRBD1 (5 bases). This CDR3 is built from 15 residues. V lost 0 bases, J lost 7 bases, and 14 bases lay in between. CDR1 is SGHRS and CDR2 is YFSETQ in the germline V gene. The CDR3 here is CASSLDGGAGQPQHF. The CDR3, as DNA: TGCGCCAGCAGCTTGGATGGAGGGGCTGGACAGCCCCAGCATTTT.